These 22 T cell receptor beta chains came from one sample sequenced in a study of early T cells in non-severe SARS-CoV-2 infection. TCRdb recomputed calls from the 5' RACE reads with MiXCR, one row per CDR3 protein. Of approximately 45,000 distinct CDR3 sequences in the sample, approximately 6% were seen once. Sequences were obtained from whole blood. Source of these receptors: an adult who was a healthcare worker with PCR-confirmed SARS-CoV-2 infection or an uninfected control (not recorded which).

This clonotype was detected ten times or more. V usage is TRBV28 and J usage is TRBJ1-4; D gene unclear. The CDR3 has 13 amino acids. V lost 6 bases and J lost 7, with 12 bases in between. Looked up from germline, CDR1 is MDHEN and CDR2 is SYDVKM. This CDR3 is CASSSGYSEKLFF. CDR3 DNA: TGTGCCAGCAGCAGTGGGTACTCTGAAAAACTGTTTTTT.

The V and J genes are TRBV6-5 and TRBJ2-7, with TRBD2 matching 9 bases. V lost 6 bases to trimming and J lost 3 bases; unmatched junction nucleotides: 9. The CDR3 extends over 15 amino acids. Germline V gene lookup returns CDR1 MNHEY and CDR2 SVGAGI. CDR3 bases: TGTGCCAGCAGAACCCCCGGGACTAGCCACTACGAGCAGTACTTC. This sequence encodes CASRTPGTSHYEQYF.

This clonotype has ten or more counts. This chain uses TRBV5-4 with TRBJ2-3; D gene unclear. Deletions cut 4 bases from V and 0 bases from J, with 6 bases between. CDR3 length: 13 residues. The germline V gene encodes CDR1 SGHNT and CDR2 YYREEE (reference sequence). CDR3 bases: TGTGCCAGCAGCGTGACTAGCACAGATACGCAGTATTTT. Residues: CASSVTSTDTQYF. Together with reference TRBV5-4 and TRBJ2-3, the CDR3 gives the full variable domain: ETGVTQSPTHLIKTRGQQVTLRCSSQSGHNTVSWYQQALGQGPQFIFQYYREEENGRGNFPPRFSGLQFPNYSSELNVNALELDDSALYLCASSVTSTDTQYFGPGTRLTVL.

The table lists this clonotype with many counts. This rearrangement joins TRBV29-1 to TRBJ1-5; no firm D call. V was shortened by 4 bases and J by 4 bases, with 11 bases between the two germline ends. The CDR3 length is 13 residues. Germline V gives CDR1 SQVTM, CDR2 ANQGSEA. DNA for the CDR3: TGCAGCGTTGGGGTCCATTTTAATCAGCCCCAGCATTTT. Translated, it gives CSVGVHFNQPQHF. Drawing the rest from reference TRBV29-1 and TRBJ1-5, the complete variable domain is SAVISQKPSRDICQRGTSLTIQCQVDSQVTMMFWYRQQPGQSLTLIATANQGSEATYESGFVIDKFPISRPNLTFSTLTVSNMSPEDSSIYLCSVGVHFNQPQHFGDGTRLSIL.

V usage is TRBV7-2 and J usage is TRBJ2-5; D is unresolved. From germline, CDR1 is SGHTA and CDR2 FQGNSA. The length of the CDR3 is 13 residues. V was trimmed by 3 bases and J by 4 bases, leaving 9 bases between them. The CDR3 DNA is TGTGCCAGCAGCTTGAGTCACGGAGAGACCCAGTACTTC. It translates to CASSLSHGETQYF.

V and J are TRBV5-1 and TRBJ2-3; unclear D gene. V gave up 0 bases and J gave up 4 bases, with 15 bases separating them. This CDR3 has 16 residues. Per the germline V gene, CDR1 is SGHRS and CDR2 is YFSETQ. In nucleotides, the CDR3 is TGCGCCAGCAGCTTGGAGGCCACCTACCCTGCAGATACGCAGTATTTT. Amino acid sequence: CASSLEATYPADTQYF. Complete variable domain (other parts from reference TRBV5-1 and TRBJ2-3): KAGVTQTPRYLIKTRGQQVTLSCSPISGHRSVSWYQQTPGQGLQFLFEYFSETQRNKGNFPGRFSGRQFSNSRSEMNVSTLELGDSALYLCASSLEATYPADTQYFGPGTRLTVL.

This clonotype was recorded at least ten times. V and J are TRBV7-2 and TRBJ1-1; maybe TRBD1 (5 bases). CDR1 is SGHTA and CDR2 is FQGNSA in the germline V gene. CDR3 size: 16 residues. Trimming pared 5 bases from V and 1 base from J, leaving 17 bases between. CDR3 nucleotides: TGTGCCAGCAGCGCGGCGGGGGAAAATTCGAACACTGAAGCTTTCTTT. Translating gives CASSAAGENSNTEAFF.

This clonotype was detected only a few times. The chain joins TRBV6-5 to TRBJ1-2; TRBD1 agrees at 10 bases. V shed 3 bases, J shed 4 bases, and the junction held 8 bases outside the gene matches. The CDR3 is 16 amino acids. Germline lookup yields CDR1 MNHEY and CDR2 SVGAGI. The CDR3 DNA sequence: TGTGCCAGCAGTTATGTTCGGACAGGGGGTGGCTATGGCTACACCTTC. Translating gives CASSYVRTGGGYGYTF.

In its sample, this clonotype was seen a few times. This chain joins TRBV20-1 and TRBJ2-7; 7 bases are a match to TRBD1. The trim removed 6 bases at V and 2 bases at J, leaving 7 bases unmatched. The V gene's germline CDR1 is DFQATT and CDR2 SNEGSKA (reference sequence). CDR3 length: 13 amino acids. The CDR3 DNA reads TGCAGTGCGGGCAGACAGGGTCCCTACGAGCAGTACTTC. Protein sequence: CSAGRQGPYEQYF.

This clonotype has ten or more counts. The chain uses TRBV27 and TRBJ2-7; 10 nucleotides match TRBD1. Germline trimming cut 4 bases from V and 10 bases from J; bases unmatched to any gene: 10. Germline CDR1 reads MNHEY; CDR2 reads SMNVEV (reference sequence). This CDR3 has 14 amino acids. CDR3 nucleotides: TGTGCCAGCAGTTCCCCGGGACAGGGGAAGATCCAGTACTTC. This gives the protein CASSSPGQGKIQYF.

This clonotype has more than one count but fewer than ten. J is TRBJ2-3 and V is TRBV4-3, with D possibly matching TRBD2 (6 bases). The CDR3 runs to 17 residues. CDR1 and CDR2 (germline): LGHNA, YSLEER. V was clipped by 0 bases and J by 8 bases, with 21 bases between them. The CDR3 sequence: CASSQDFVGGAVGTQYF. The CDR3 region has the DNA TGCGCCAGCAGCCAAGATTTCGTCGGCGGGGCCGTCGGTACGCAGTATTTT.

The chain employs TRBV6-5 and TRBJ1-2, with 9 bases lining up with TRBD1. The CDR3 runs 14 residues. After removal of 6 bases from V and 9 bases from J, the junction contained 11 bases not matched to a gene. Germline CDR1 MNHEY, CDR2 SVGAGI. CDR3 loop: CASSPGTGSLRYTF. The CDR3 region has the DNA TGTGCCAGCAGCCCGGGGACAGGGTCCCTGCGCTACACCTTC.

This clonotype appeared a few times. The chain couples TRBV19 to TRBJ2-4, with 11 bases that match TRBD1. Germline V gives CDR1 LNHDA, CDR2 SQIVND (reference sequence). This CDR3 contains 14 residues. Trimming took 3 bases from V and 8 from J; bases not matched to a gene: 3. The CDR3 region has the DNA TGTGCCAGTAGTATCCTGGGACAGGGGGACATTCAGTACTTC. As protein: CASSILGQGDIQYF.

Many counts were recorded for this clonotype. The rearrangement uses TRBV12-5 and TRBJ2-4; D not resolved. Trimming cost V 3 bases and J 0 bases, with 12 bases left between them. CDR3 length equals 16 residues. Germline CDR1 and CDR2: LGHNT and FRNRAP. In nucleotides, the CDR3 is TGTGCTAGTGGTTTCCTACAACGGCTAGCCAAAAACATTCAGTACTTC. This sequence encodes CASGFLQRLAKNIQYF. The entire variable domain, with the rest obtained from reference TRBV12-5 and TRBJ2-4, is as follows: DARVTQTPRHKVTEMGQEVTMRCQPILGHNTVFWYRQTMMQGLELLAYFRNRAPLDDSGMPKDRFSAEMPDATLATLKIQPSEPRDSAVYFCASGFLQRLAKNIQYFGAGTRLSVL.

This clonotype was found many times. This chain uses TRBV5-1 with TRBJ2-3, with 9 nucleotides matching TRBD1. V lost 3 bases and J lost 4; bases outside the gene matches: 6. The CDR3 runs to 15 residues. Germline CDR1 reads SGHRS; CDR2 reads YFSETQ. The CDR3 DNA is TGCGCCAGCAGCTCAGGGACAGGGTTTCCAGATACGCAGTATTTT. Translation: CASSSGTGFPDTQYF.

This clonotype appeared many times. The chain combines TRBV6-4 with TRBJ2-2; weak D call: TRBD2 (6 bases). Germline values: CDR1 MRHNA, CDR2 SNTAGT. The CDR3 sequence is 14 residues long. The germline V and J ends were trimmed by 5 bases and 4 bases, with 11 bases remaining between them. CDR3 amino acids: CASSRSAGTGELFF. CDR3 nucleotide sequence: TGTGCCAGCAGTCGCTCAGCGGGCACCGGGGAGCTGTTTTTT.

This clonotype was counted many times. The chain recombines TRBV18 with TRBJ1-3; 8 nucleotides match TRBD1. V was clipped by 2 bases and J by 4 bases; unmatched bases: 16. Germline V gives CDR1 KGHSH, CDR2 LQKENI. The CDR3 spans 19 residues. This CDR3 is CASSPTRLGQGGVGNTIYF. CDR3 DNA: TGTGCCAGCTCACCAACAAGGCTCGGACAGGGAGGAGTCGGAAACACCATATATTTT.

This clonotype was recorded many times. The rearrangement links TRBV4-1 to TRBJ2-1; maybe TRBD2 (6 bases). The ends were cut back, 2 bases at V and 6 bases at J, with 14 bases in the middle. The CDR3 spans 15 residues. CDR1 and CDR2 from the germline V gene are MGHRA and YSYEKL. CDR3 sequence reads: CASSQPIKGGNEQFF. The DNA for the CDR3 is TGCGCCAGCAGCCAACCGATCAAGGGAGGCAATGAGCAGTTCTTC.

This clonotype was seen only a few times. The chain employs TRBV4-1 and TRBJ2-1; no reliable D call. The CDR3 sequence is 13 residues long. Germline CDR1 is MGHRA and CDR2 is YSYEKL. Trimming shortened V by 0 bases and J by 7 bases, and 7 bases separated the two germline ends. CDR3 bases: TGCGCCAGCAGCCAAGATCCCGGGAATGAGCAGTTCTTC. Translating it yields CASSQDPGNEQFF.

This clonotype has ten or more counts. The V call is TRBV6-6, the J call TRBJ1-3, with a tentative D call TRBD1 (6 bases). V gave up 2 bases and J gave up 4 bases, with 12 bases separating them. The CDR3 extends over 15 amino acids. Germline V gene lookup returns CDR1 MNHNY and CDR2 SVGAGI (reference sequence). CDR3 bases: TGTGCCAGCAGTTACAACGTCGGGACAGGAAACACCATATATTTT. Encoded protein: CASSYNVGTGNTIYF.

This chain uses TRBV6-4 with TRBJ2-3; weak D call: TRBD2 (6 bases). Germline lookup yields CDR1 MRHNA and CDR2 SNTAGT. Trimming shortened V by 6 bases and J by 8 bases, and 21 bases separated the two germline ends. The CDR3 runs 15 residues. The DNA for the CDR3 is TGTGCCAGCAGCGTGACTAGTTCTCACCCGGGTACGCAGTATTTT. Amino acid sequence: CASSVTSSHPGTQYF.

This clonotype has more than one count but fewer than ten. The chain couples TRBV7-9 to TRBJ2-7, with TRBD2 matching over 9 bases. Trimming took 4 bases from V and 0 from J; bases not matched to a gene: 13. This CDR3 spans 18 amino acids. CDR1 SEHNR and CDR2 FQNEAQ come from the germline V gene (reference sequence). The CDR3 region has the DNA TGTGCCAGCAGCTCAAGAGGACAGCGGGGGGACCCCTCCTACGAGCAGTACTTC. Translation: CASSSRGQRGDPSYEQYF.